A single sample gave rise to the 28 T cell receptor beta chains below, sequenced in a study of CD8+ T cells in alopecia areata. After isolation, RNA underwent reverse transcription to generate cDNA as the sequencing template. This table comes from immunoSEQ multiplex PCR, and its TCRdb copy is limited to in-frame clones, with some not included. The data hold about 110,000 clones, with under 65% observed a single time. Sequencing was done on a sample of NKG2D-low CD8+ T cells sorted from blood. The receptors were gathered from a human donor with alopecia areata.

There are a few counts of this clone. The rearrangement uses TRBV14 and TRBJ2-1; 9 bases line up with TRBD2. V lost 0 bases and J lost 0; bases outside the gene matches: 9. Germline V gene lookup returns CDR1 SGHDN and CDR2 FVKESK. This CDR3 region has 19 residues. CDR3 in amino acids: CASSQDWGGRAHSYNEQFF. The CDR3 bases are TGTGCCAGCAGCCAAGATTGGGGCGGGAGGGCCCACTCCTACAATGAGCAGTTCTTC.

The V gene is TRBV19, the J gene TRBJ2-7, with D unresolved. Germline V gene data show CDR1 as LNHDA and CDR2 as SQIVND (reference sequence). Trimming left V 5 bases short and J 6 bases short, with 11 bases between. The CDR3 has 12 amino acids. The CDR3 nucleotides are TGTGCCAGTAGTCCTAACTTGGCCGAGCAGTACTTC. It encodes CASSPNLAEQYF.

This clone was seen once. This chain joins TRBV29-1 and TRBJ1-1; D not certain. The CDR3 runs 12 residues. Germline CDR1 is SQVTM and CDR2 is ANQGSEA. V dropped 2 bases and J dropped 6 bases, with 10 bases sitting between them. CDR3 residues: CSVEWKLAEAFF. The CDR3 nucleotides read TGCAGCGTTGAATGGAAATTGGCTGAAGCTTTCTTT.

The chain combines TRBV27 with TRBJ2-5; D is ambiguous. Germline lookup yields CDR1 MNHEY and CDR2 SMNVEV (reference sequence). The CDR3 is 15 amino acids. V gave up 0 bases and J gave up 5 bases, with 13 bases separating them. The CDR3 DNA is TGTGCCAGCAGTTTATCGGTTGCGTGGTCGGAGACCCAGTACTTC. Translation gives CASSLSVAWSETQYF.

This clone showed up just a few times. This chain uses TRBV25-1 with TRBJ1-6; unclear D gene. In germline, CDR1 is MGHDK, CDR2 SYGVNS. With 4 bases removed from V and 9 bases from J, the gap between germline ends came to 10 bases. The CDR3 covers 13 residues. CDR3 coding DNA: TGTGCCAGCAGTGGGGGTGACGGTTCACCCCTCCACTTT. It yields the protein CASSGGDGSPLHF.

CDR3: CASKSGNYGYTF. In DNA, the CDR3 is TGTGCCAGCAAGTCGGGGAACTATGGCTACACCTTC. The chain is built from TRBV2 and TRBJ1-2; D is uncertain. V was clipped by 7 bases and J by 2 bases, with 8 bases between them. In germline, CDR1 is SNHLY, CDR2 FYNNEI. This CDR3 region has 12 residues.

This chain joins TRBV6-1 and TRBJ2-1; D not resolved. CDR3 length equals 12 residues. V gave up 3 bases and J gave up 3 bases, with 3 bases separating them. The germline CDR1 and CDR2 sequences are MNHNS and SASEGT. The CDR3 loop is CASSDDYNEQFF. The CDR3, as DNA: TGTGCCAGCAGTGATGACTACAATGAGCAGTTCTTC.

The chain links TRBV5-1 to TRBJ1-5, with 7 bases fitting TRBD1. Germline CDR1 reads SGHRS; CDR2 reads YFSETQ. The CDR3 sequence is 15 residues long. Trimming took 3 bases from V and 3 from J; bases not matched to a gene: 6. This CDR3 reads CASSSTGAPNQPQHF. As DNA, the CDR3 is TGCGCCAGCAGCTCAACAGGGGCCCCCAATCAGCCCCAGCATTTT.

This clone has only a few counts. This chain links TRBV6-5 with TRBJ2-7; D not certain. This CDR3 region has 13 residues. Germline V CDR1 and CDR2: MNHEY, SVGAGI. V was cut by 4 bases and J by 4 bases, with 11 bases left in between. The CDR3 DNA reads TGTGCCAGCAGTTTCGGACGGTGGTACGAGCAGTACTTC. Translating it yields CASSFGRWYEQYF.

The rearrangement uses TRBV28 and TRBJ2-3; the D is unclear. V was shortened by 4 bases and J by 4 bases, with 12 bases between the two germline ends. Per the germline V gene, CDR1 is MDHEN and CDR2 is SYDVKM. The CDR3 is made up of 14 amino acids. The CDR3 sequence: CASSSVDFADTQYF. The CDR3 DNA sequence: TGTGCCAGCAGTTCCGTAGACTTTGCAGATACGCAGTATTTT.

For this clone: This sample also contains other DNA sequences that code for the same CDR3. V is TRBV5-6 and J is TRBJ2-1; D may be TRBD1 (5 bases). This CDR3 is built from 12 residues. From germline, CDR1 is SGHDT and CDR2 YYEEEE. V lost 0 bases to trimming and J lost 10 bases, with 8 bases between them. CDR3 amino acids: CASSLGAGEQFF. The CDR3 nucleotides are TGTGCCAGCAGCTTGGGCGCAGGGGAGCAGTTCTTC.

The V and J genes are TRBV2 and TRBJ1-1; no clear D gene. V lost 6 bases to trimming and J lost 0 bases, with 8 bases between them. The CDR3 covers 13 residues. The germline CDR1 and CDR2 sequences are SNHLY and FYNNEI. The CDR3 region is CASRATVNTEAFF. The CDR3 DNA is TGTGCCAGCAGAGCCACAGTGAACACTGAAGCTTTCTTT.

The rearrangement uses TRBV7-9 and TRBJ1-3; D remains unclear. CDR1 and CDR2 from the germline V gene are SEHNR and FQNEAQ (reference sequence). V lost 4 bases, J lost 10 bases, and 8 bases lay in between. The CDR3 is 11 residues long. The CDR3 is CASSSPTTIYF. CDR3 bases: TGTGCCAGCAGCTCCCCTACTACCATATATTTT.

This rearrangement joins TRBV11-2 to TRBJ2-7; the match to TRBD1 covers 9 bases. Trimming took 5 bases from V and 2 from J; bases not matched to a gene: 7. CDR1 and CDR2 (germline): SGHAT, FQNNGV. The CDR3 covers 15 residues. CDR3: CASSHGQGPTYEQYF. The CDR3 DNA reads TGTGCCAGCAGCCATGGACAGGGGCCTACCTACGAGCAGTACTTC.

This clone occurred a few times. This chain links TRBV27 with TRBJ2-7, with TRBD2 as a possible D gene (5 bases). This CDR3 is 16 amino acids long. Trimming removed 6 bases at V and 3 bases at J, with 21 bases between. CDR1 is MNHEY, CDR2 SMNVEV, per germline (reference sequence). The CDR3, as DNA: TGTGCCAGCAGCCCTAGCTCCGGGCGCCGATTCTACGAGCAGTACTTC. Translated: CASSPSSGRRFYEQYF.

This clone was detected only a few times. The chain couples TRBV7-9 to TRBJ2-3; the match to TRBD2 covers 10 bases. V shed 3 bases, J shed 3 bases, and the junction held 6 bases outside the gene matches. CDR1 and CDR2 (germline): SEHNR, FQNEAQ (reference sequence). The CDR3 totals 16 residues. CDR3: CASSFRAGGPTDTQYF. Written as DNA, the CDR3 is TGTGCCAGCAGCTTCAGAGCGGGAGGGCCGACAGATACGCAGTATTTT.

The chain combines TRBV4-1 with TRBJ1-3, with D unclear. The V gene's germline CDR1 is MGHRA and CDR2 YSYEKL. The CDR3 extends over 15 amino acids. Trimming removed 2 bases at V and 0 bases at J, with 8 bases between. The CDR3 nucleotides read TGCGCCAGCAGCCAAATAACCGTCTCTGGAAACACCATATATTTT. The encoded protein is CASSQITVSGNTIYF.

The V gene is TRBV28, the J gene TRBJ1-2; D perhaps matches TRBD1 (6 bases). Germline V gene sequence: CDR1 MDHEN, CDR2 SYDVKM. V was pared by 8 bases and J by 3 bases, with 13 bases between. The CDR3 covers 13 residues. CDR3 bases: TGTGCCAGCCAACGGGGGCGCGACTATGGCTACACCTTC. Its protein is CASQRGRDYGYTF.

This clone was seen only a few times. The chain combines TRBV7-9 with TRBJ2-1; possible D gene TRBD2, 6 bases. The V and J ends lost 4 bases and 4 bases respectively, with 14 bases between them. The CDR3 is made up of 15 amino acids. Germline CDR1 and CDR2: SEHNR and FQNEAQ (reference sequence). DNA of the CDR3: TGTGCCAGCAGCTCCCCGGAGGGCCCTTACAATGAGCAGTTCTTC. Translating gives CASSSPEGPYNEQFF. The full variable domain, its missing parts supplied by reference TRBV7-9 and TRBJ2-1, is DTGVSQNPRHKITKRGQNVTFRCDPISEHNRLYWYRQTLGQGPEFLTYFQNEAQLEKSRLLSDRFSAERPKGSFSTLEIQRTEQGDSAMYLCASSSPEGPYNEQFFGPGTRLTVL.

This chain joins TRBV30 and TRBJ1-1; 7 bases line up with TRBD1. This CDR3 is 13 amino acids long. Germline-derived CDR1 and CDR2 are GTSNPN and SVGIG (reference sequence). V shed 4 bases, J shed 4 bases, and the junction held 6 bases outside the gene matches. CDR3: CAWNKGGGTEAFF. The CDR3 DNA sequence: TGTGCCTGGAATAAAGGGGGCGGCACTGAAGCTTTCTTT. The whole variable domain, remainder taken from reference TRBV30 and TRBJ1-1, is SQTIHQWPATLVQPVGSPLSLECTVEGTSNPNLYWYRQAAGRGLQLLFYSVGIGQISSEVPQNLSASRPQDRQFILSSKKLLLSDSGFYLCAWNKGGGTEAFFGQGTRLTVV.

The CDR3 DNA is TGTGCCAGCAGTCACCCGGGGAACGAAGCTTTCTTT. Encoded protein: CASSHPGNEAFF. The J gene is TRBJ1-1, the V gene TRBV27; D gene unclear. Trimming took 5 bases from V and 8 from J, leaving 12 bases between them. Germline CDR1 is MNHEY and CDR2 is SMNVEV (reference sequence). The length of the CDR3 is 12 residues.

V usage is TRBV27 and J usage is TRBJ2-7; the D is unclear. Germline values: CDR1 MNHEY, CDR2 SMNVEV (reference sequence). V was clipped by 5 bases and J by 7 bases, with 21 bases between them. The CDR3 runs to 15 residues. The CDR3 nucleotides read TGTGCCAGCAGTAACGGAGAGCGCCGAGTGGTAGAGCAGTACTTC. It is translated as CASSNGERRVVEQYF.

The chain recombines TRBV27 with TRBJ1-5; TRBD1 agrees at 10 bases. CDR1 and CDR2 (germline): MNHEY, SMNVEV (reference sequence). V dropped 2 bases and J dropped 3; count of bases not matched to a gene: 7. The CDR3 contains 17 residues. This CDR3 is CASSLARGQGLNQPQHF. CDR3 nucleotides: TGTGCCAGCAGTTTAGCCCGGGGACAGGGGCTCAATCAGCCCCAGCATTTT.

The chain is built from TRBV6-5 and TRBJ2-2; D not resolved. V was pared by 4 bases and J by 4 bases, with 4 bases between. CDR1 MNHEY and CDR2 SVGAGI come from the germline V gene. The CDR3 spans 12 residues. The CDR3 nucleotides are TGTGCCAGCAGTTCGCCCACCGGGGAGCTGTTTTTT. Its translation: CASSSPTGELFF.

CDR3 protein: CASSPTPGSYEQYF. The CDR3 DNA follows: TGTGCCAGTAGTCCAACCCCCGGGAGTTACGAGCAGTACTTC. The V and J genes are TRBV19 and TRBJ2-7; weak D call: TRBD2 (6 bases). CDR3 length equals 14 residues. V dropped 5 bases and J dropped 4 bases, with 15 bases sitting between them. Germline V gene lookup returns CDR1 LNHDA and CDR2 SQIVND (reference sequence). Together with reference TRBV19 and TRBJ2-7, the CDR3 gives the full variable domain: DGGITQSPKYLFRKEGQNVTLSCEQNLNHDAMYWYRQDPGQGLRLIYYSQIVNDFQKGDIAEGYSVSREKKESFPLTVTSAQKNPTAFYLCASSPTPGSYEQYFGPGTRLTVT.

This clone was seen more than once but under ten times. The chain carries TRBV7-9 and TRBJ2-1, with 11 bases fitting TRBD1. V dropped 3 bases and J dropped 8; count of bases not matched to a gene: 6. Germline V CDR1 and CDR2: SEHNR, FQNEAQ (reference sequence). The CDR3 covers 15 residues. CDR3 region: CASSFRDRGSDEQFF. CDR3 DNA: TGTGCCAGCAGCTTCCGGGACAGGGGGAGCGATGAGCAGTTCTTC.

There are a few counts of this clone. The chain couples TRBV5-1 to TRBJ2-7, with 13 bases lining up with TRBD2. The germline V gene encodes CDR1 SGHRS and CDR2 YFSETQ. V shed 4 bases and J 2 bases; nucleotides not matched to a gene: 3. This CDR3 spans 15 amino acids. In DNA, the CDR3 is TGCGCCAGCAGCAAGGGACTAGCGGGAACCTACGAGCAGTACTTC. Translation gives CASSKGLAGTYEQYF.

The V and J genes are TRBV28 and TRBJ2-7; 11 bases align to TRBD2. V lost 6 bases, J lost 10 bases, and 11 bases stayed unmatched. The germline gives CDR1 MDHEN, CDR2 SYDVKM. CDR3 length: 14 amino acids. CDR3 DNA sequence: TGTGCCAGCAGCCCGACACTAGCGGGAGTCGATCAGTACTTC. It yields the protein CASSPTLAGVDQYF.